This TCR beta chain was sequenced for a study of T cells in Graves' hyperthyroidism and ophthalmopathy (dated by TCRdb to about 2019). Looking at the study overall: Peripheral blood was collected at initial diagnosis, before any treatment. TCR V-J signatures able to tell the groups apart were searched for in a discovery cohort of 100 patients, of whom more than 40 had Graves' ophthalmopathy and 57 had stable Graves' hyperthyroidism. Whether ophthalmopathy could be predicted prospectively was tested in an independent validation cohort made up of under 20 hyperthyroidism patients plus 17 patients who later progressed to ophthalmopathy. The 90 or so discovery patients were randomly split 7:3 into training and test sets. Thyroid tissue and blood T-cell repertoires from six or seven Graves' hyperthyroidism patients were also compared in the study. Following sampling, methimazole starting at 30 mg daily was given to hyperthyroidism patients, and high-dose intravenous methylprednisolone was given to ophthalmopathy patients. The paper describes TCR Vbeta CDR3 sequencing of 130 to 150 peripheral blood samples, made up of roughly 40 ophthalmopathy patients, 70 to 75 hyperthyroidism patients and 17 progressor patients.

Unmatched junction bases come to 15, with V trimmed by 8 bases and J by 1 base. Its CDR3 holds 18 amino acids, cysteine through phenylalanine. The entry retains the CDR3 DNA only, 54 bases that are in frame from base 1. This clonotype was counted at least ten times. It lacks a known antigen. Per-base quality was not reported, and no clone a single base away is much larger than it. General findings and caveats noted by the study authors: Ophthalmopathy was separated from stable hyperthyroidism by a 13 V-J signature model, with over 85% sensitivity and approximately 84% specificity obtained in cross-validation and 80%/75% obtained in testing. In validation, the model predicted progression to ophthalmopathy a median of approximately 6.6 months before onset, with about 67% sensitivity and 72.22% specificity. No statistical method was used to fix the sample size in advance, and group allocation was not hidden from the investigators. Most expanded thyroid clonotypes (frequency above 0.001) were also detected in blood, a finding suggesting that blood repertoires may reflect thyroid immune responses.

The TCR beta CDR3 regions were amplified from the RNA transcripts. The TCR CDR3 was subjected to a first round of RT-PCR using the HTBI primer set and the Qiagen OneStep RT-PCR kit. Libraries were constructed in a second round of multiplex PCR, after which size selection and purification were performed. The libraries were sequenced on an Illumina HiSeq2000 using paired-end 100 bp reads. From the authors' description of their analysis: SOAPnuke was used to process the raw data, with reads discarded if the reads contained adapters or uncalled bases, had a mean Phred below 15, or lacked an exact constant-primer or identifier match. High-quality paired reads were merged using COPE v1.2.5, and each unique nucleotide sequence was defined as a clonotype. MiTCR v1.1 was used to align the clonotypes against IMGT TRBV, TRBD and TRBJ reference segments. The analysis was restricted to V-J combinations with a frequency above 0.0001, which together covered 99% to 99.2% of the repertoires. A TCS score was defined as the ratio of F50 (clonal expansion) to E x V (chaos), with BLOSUM62-based TCRdist applied between CDR3 peptides within each V-J. Welch's t-statistics and random forest reduced roughly 530 V-J features to about 13, which were used in a naive Bayes classifier (R e1071). TCRdb ran its own pipeline on the public reads, namely fastp trimming at Q25 and MiXCR clone calling, and kept in-frame beta chains. Each entry is one CDR3 protein sequence, shown with its most common DNA and genes. The V and J calls were determined by TCRdb, not by the authors. Across this sample there are more than 550,000 distinct CDR3 sequences, with 17% seen only once. Clones ranked in the top ten supply 15% to 17% of the sample.

Graves' hyperthyroidism was defined as stable when no progression to ophthalmopathy occurred over 18 months of follow-up. The hyperthyroidism patients were between 18 and 65 years old and newly diagnosed, with a disease duration of less than 2 months. Exclusion was applied to patients with uncontrolled infections, other autoimmune diseases, pregnancy or lactation. Diagnoses were established on the basis of clinical symptoms, serum thyroxine and TRAb, thyroid ultrasound, and orbital computed tomography. Ficoll-Paque density gradient centrifugation was used to isolate PBMCs from under 11 ml of fresh peripheral blood. Total RNA was extracted with Trizol reagent, and quality was checked on an Agilent 2100 Bioanalyzer.

The clonotype comes from a man aged 45-65 years with Graves' hyperthyroidism. The sample taken for sequencing was blood. The chain uses TRBV12-3 or TRBV12-4 and TRBJ2-1; 9 bases in the middle match TRBD2. The bases read TGTGCCAGCCTAGGGGCTAGCGGGACTCGAGGATCCTACAATGAGCAGTTCTTC. Its amino acids are CASLGASGTRGSYNEQFF.